This T cell receptor beta chain was profiled in a study of blood T cell repertoires in COVID-19 (TCRdb year 2020). Regarding the research as a whole: Collaborator samples came from the United States, Italy and Spain and covered acute and convalescent phases of COVID-19. The samples were drawn from two sources: the first 160 participants of the ongoing ImmuneRACE study, and some 1,300 subjects contributed by 6 global collaborators. The material from the prospective study consisted of cDNA or gDNA derived from T cells, B-cell-depleted T cells, or PBMCs. Where HLA class I and class II types were available, the types were taken from metadata supplied by the sample provider, not from assay-based typing. Subjects who had been exposed to COVID-19, were actively infected with it, or had recovered from it provided the deeply sampled blood TCRbeta repertoires that made up the dataset. The repertoires were released in a freely available public database intended as a resource for research on the immune response to SARS-CoV-2. A de-identified subject ID, COVID-19 status, age in years and sex were almost always included in the sample metadata.

The CDR3, cysteine through phenylalanine, is 13 amino acids long. Of all the DNA, just the CDR3 is kept, 39 bases in frame from base 1. V is trimmed back by 6 bases and J by 11 bases, and the junction contains 12 bases that no gene match accounts for. The germline V gene gives CDR1 as SNHLY and CDR2 as FYNNEI. Collaborating institutions collected whole blood in K2EDTA tubes following their own protocols. For TCRbeta analysis, collaborators shipped samples as frozen whole blood, isolated PBMCs, or DNA extracted from either of those sample types. TCRbeta CDR3 regions were amplified from genomic DNA by means of the immunoSEQ Assay, a bias-controlled multiplex PCR. On the authors' methods: Within the assay, amplification of reference gene primers was used to estimate how many nucleated cells each sample contained. Sequence reads were collapsed and filtered to measure the absolute abundance of every unique TCRbeta CDR3 rearrangement. For each sample, productive Simpson clonality was calculated by taking the square root of Simpson's diversity index across productive rearrangements. Sourced from immuneACCESS, this table was stored by TCRdb with only in-frame sequences that have V and J called. A share of the clones is absent; for the studies checked, an unresolved V gene accounts for under half, and the remainder has no known explanation. That table is the source of V, J and clone size, and D and trimming were worked out from the DNA. In this sample the table shows fewer than 75,000 clones, more than 70% of which occur a single time. The ten most abundant clones make up just under 6.5% of the sample.

What the research found in general, with its limitations: The amount of clinical and demographic metadata varied by source and participant and was provided uncurated.

In regard to this clone: The specificity of this receptor is unknown. No base qualities exist here, and no much larger clone lies one base off it.

The chain employs TRBV2 and TRBJ1-1; TRBD1 aligns with 7 central bases. This receptor was taken from a woman in her sixties or seventies with acute or convalescent COVID-19. The sequenced material came from peripheral blood. The DNA is TGTGCCAGCAGCCTCCAGGGGGGCATATCGGCTTTCTTT. This sequence encodes CASSLQGGISAFF.